Following are 16 T cell receptor beta chains from one sample sequenced in a study of control samples from healthy donors and cancer patients. Clones were read by immunoSEQ multiplex PCR, and TCRdb kept only the in-frame ones, dropping some. The table lists around 110,000 clones, 70% to 90% of them singletons. Sequences were obtained from blood. The receptors shown here come from a woman in her seventies in good health.

The gene calls are TRBV27 and TRBJ2-7, with D possibly being TRBD1 or TRBD2 (5 bases each). V was clipped by 4 bases and J by 5 bases, with 18 bases between them. CDR1 is MNHEY and CDR2 is SMNVEV in the germline V gene (reference sequence). The CDR3 has 15 amino acids. CDR3 residues: CASSSPGTPFNEQYF. As DNA, the CDR3 is TGTGCCAGCAGTTCTCCCGGGACCCCCTTCAACGAGCAGTACTTC.

The V call is TRBV7-9, the J call TRBJ1-2; D unclear. V was pared by 1 base and J by 7 bases, with 10 bases between. Germline V gives CDR1 SEHNR, CDR2 FQNEAQ (reference sequence). The CDR3 totals 13 residues. The DNA of the CDR3 is TGTGCCAGCAGCTTAGGTCGGGGTTTTGGCTACACCTTC. It specifies CASSLGRGFGYTF.

The chain links TRBV6-5 to TRBJ1-5; D remains ambiguous. V gave up 7 bases and J gave up 3 bases, with 13 bases separating them. CDR3 length equals 14 residues. Germline values: CDR1 MNHEY, CDR2 SVGAGI. The CDR3 loop reads CASKLRQNNQPQHF. The CDR3 nucleotides read TGTGCCAGCAAGCTCCGTCAAAACAATCAGCCCCAGCATTTT.

The chain links TRBV28 to TRBJ1-5; a possible D gene is TRBD1 (5 bases). V lost 7 bases and J lost 13, with 20 bases in between. CDR3 length: 13 amino acids. The germline V gene encodes CDR1 MDHEN and CDR2 SYDVKM. CDR3 amino acids: CASTPGPSGEQHF. CDR3 nucleotides: TGTGCCAGCACCCCTGGGCCCTCGGGGGAGCAGCATTTT.

V usage is TRBV12-5 and J usage is TRBJ1-2, with 7 bases lining up with TRBD1. CDR1 and CDR2 (germline): LGHNT, FRNRAP. The length of the CDR3 is 16 residues. Germline trimming cut 2 bases from V and 1 base from J; bases unmatched to any gene: 7. The chain's CDR3 is CASGLLGTELNYGYTF. For the CDR3, the DNA is TGTGCTAGTGGTTTGCTGGGGACAGAACTTAACTATGGCTACACCTTC.

The CDR3, as DNA: TGTGCCAGTAGTAAATCGGGGGATCGGAATGAGCAGTTCTTC. Protein: CASSKSGDRNEQFF. The chain carries TRBV19 and TRBJ2-1, with D perhaps matching TRBD2 (6 bases). V was trimmed by 4 bases and J by 7 bases, leaving 14 bases between them. This CDR3 is 14 amino acids long. Germline V gene lookup returns CDR1 LNHDA and CDR2 SQIVND (reference sequence).

The chain uses TRBV7-9 and TRBJ1-1; TRBD1 matches at 9 bases. Germline assignment: CDR1 SEHNR and CDR2 FQNEAQ (reference sequence). The CDR3 runs to 14 residues. With 7 bases clipped from V and 1 base from J, the junction kept 4 bases outside the gene matches. This CDR3 is CASIQGAGNTEAFF. CDR3 in DNA: TGTGCCAGCATACAGGGGGCAGGGAACACTGAAGCTTTCTTT.

This chain connects TRBV7-2 to TRBJ2-1; TRBD2 aligns across 7 bases. V was pared by 0 bases and J by 4 bases, with 3 bases of the junction left unmatched. The CDR3 consists of 15 residues. CDR1 is SGHTA and CDR2 is FQGNSA in the germline V gene. The CDR3 region has the DNA TGTGCCAGCAGCTTAGCCGCGGGACTATACAATGAGCAGTTCTTC. It specifies CASSLAAGLYNEQFF. Full variable domain (rest looked up from reference TRBV7-2 and TRBJ2-1): GAGVSQSPSNKVTEKGKDVELRCDPISGHTALYWYRQSLGQGLEFLIYFQGNSAPDKSGLPSDRFSAERTGGSVSTLTIQRTQQEDSAVYLCASSLAAGLYNEQFFGPGTRLTVL.

The rearrangement uses TRBV27 and TRBJ1-5, with D possibly being TRBD1 (6 bases). Germline lookup yields CDR1 MNHEY and CDR2 SMNVEV (reference sequence). Deletions cut 4 bases from V and 3 bases from J, with 10 bases between. The CDR3 consists of 14 residues. CDR3 DNA sequence: TGTGCCAGCAGTTACAGGGTTGACAATCAGCCCCAGCATTTT. Amino acids: CASSYRVDNQPQHF.

This chain links TRBV5-5 with TRBJ2-2; tentatively, D is TRBD1 (5 bases). Trimming pared 1 base from V and 6 bases from J, leaving 7 bases between. Germline V CDR1 and CDR2: SGHKS, YYEKEE (reference sequence). The CDR3 loop spans 13 amino acids. CDR3 sequence: CASSLKGPGELFF. The CDR3, as DNA: TGTGCCAGCAGCTTGAAGGGGCCCGGGGAGCTGTTTTTT.

The V call is TRBV6-6, the J call TRBJ1-5; D might be TRBD1 (5 bases). Per the germline V gene, CDR1 is MNHNY and CDR2 is SVGAGI (reference sequence). The CDR3 runs 16 residues. V lost 0 bases and J lost 3, with 12 bases in between. The CDR3 sequence is CASSYSVGVDNQPQHF. The CDR3 DNA reads TGTGCCAGCAGTTACTCGGTAGGGGTTGACAATCAGCCCCAGCATTTT.

V gene TRBV9 combines with J gene TRBJ2-2, with D possibly matching TRBD2 (6 bases). Germline assignment: CDR1 SGDLS and CDR2 YYNGEE. V gave up 0 bases and J gave up 5 bases, with 11 bases separating them. The CDR3 loop spans 15 amino acids. The chain's CDR3 is CASSVGLARTGELFF. The CDR3 DNA sequence: TGTGCCAGCAGCGTAGGGCTAGCGCGAACCGGGGAGCTGTTTTTT.

This chain connects TRBV4-3 to TRBJ1-4; D might be TRBD1 (5 bases). There are 15 residues in the CDR3. V gave up 3 bases and J gave up 7 bases, with 15 bases separating them. Germline V lookup: CDR1 LGHNA, CDR2 YSLEER. CDR3 nucleotide sequence: TGCGCCAGCAGCCATAACCCGGGACCTTCTGAAAAACTGTTTTTT. As protein: CASSHNPGPSEKLFF.

This clone was seen ten or more times. The V gene is TRBV4-1, the J gene TRBJ1-4; D call uncertain. Germline V gene data show CDR1 as MGHRA and CDR2 as YSYEKL. V was clipped by 0 bases and J by 4 bases, with 9 bases between them. The CDR3 contains 15 residues. The CDR3 region is CASSQDAAINEKLFF. As DNA, the CDR3 is TGCGCCAGCAGCCAAGACGCTGCCATTAATGAAAAACTGTTTTTT.

The rearrangement joins TRBV14 to TRBJ1-1, with D perhaps TRBD1 (6 bases). The CDR3 sequence is 15 residues long. V shed 4 bases and J shed 0 bases, with 12 bases lying between them. Per the germline V gene, CDR1 is SGHDN and CDR2 is FVKESK. CDR3 DNA: TGTGCCAGCAGCCTAGGGGGTACGGTGAACACTGAAGCTTTCTTT. Translated: CASSLGGTVNTEAFF.

CDR3 in DNA: TGTGCCAGCAGCTTAGAAAGGGACTCACCCCTCCACTTT. Its protein product is CASSLERDSPLHF. The rearrangement links TRBV7-9 to TRBJ1-6; a possible D gene is TRBD1 (5 bases). Per germline, CDR1 SEHNR and CDR2 FQNEAQ (reference sequence). V lost 1 base, J lost 10 bases, and 8 bases lay in between. The CDR3 contains 13 residues.